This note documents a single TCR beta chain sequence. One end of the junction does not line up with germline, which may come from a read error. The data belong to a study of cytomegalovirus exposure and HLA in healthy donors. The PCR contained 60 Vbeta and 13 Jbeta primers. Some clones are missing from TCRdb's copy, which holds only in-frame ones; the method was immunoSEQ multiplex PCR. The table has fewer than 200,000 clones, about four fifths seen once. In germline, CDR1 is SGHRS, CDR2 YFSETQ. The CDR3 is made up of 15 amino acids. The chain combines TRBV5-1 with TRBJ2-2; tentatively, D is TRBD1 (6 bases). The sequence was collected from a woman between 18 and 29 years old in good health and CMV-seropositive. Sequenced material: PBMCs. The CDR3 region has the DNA TGCGCCAGCAGCTTGGCAGGGGCGAACACCGGGAAGCTGTTTTTT. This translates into CASSLAGANTGKLFF.